The present T cell receptor beta chain was sequenced within a study of cytomegalovirus exposure and HLA in healthy donors. This CDR3 spans 17 amino acids. V dropped 0 bases and J dropped 4; count of bases not matched to a gene: 9. Germline V gene lookup returns CDR1 SGHTA and CDR2 FQGNSA. A multiplex PCR was run with 60 Vbeta primers and 13 Jbeta primers. The repertoire was sequenced with immunoSEQ multiplex PCR; TCRdb's copy has only in-frame clones and lacks some. The profile shows approximately 190,000 clones, roughly 73% of them singletons. This clone was recorded a few times. Sequenced sample: PBMCs. This TCR came from a woman in her twenties or thirties in good health and CMV-seropositive. The chain recombines TRBV7-2 with TRBJ2-5; 9 bases map to TRBD1. CDR3 coding DNA: TGTGCCAGCAGCTTAGCCCGGACAGGGGCAGGGGGAGAGACCCAGTACTTC. Translation: CASSLARTGAGGETQYF.